This T cell receptor beta chain was sequenced in a study of blood T cell repertoires in COVID-19 (dated by TCRdb to the early 2020s). Background for the entire study: Samples covering the acute and convalescent phases of COVID-19 were provided by collaborators in the United States, Italy and Spain. The sample metadata nearly always contained a de-identified subject ID, COVID-19 status, age in years and sex. Samples were obtained from the ongoing ImmuneRACE study (first 160 participants) and from approximately 1,200 subjects provided by 6 global collaborators. Subjects who had been exposed to COVID-19, were actively infected with it, or had recovered from it provided the deeply sampled blood TCRbeta repertoires that made up the dataset. Where available, HLA class I and class II types were taken from metadata supplied by the sample provider and were not determined by assay-based typing. The material from the prospective study consisted of cDNA or gDNA derived from T cells, B-cell-depleted T cells, or PBMCs. The repertoires were released in a freely available public database meant as a resource for research on the immune response to SARS-CoV-2. Study-wide conclusions, independent of this receptor: The amount of clinical and demographic metadata varied by source and participant and was provided uncurated.

In the case of this clone: Its binding antigen is unknown. No per-base quality is available; no much larger clone lies one base away.

Whole blood was collected in K2EDTA tubes by collaborating institutions according to the institutions' own protocols. Collaborator samples were shipped for TCRbeta analysis as frozen whole blood, isolated PBMCs, or DNA extracted from either sample type. TCRbeta CDR3 regions were amplified from genomic DNA using the immunoSEQ Assay, a bias-controlled multiplex PCR. The original methods were these. Nucleated cell counts per sample were estimated from amplification of reference gene primers within the assay. To quantify the absolute abundance of each unique TCRbeta CDR3 rearrangement, sequence reads were collapsed and filtered. Productive Simpson clonality was computed per sample as the square root of Simpson's diversity index over productive rearrangements. TCRdb obtained this table from immuneACCESS and retained in-frame rearrangements with V and J assigned. These tables miss some clones; where compared with another copy, unresolved V genes account for less than half of the shortfall, and the remainder is unexplained. V, J and clone size derive from that table, while D and trimming were established from the DNA sequence. The sample table shows 120,000 to 150,000 clones, and roughly 84% are seen once. The ten largest clones capture approximately 8% of the sample.

The sequence was obtained from a human donor in a cohort sampled during active COVID-19. Specimen: peripheral blood.

The DNA sequence follows: TGTGCCAGCAGTGAAGGTAACAGGGAAGATCAGCCCCAGCATTTT. Its coded protein is CASSEGNREDQPQHF. The chain was built from TRBV6-1 and TRBJ1-5; the D gene is possibly TRBD1, with 6 bases matching. Including cysteine and phenylalanine, the CDR3 has 15 amino acids. Only the CDR3 portion is preserved as DNA: 45 bases, with reading frame beginning at the first base. The junction carries 12 bases between V and J, which are trimmed by 1 base and 5 bases respectively. CDR1 and CDR2, per the germline V gene, are MNHNS and SASEGT.